The clone carrying this TCR beta chain was observed a single time. cDNA came from about 0.5 to 1 ug RNA primed by random hexamers. TCRdb fed the immunoSEQ multiplex PCR reads into MiXCR, producing one record per CDR3 protein. The table has under 250,000 distinct CDR3 sequences, about 94% seen once. These data are taken from a study of CD8 T cells in Susac syndrome. Germline V gene lookup returns CDR1 LGHDT and CDR2 YNNKEL (reference sequence). This CDR3 has 15 amino acids. Trimming shortened V by 6 bases and J by 4 bases, and 18 bases separated the two germline ends. Sequenced: CD4+ T cells from PBMCs. The J gene is TRBJ1-1, the V gene TRBV3-1; the D gene is possibly TRBD1 (5 bases). The source is a human donor with Susac syndrome. The CDR3 DNA reads TGTGCCAGCAGTCGTCTGCGGGGGATTGGCACTGAAGCTTTCTTT. It codes for CASSRLRGIGTEAFF.